These 2 T cell receptor beta chains were all obtained from the same sample, sequenced in a study of T cell clonotyping in hematopoietic cell transplantation. Clones were read by immunoSEQ multiplex PCR, and TCRdb kept only the in-frame ones, dropping some. The sample has tens of thousands of clones; 65% to 90% are singletons. Time point in this sample: recipient sample about 28 days before transplant, after cytoreduction. The specimen comprised peripheral blood mononuclear cells, sampled before stem cell transplant. These receptors came from a man in his sixties with biphenotypic leukemia. Some clones in this sample may be carry-over from other donors' samples.

V usage is TRBV19 and J usage is TRBJ1-3, with no clear D. The CDR3 has 15 amino acids. The germline CDR1 and CDR2 sequences are LNHDA and SQIVND (reference sequence). Trimming removed 5 bases at V and 8 bases at J, with 19 bases between. Here the CDR3 DNA reads TGTGCCAGTAGTCCCGGGCGCCACCACGGAGACACCATATATTTT. Its protein product is CASSPGRHHGDTIYF. Full variable domain (remainder filled in from reference TRBV19 and TRBJ1-3): DGGITQSPKYLFRKEGQNVTLSCEQNLNHDAMYWYRQDPGQGLRLIYYSQIVNDFQKGDIAEGYSVSREKKESFPLTVTSAQKNPTAFYLCASSPGRHHGDTIYFGEGSWLTVV.

The J gene is TRBJ2-7, the V gene TRBV7-2; D not certain. The CDR3 is made up of 15 amino acids. Germline lookup yields CDR1 SGHTA and CDR2 FQGNSA. Trimming took 5 bases from V and 4 from J, leaving 18 bases between them. Here the CDR3 reads CASSIQTGLGYEQYF. CDR3 DNA: TGTGCCAGCAGCATCCAGACCGGGTTGGGGTACGAGCAGTACTTC.